This passage covers 3 T cell receptor beta chains from one sample sequenced in a study of blood T cell repertoires in COVID-19. TCRdb keeps only in-frame clones here, not all; method: immunoSEQ multiplex PCR. The table has fewer than 300,000 clones, approximately 90% seen once. The sequenced sample consisted of PBMCs or T cells enriched from blood (not recorded which). The origin of the receptors is a woman aged 30 to 39 who had recovered from COVID-19.

The rearrangement joins TRBV30 to TRBJ2-2; the D is unclear. The CDR3 extends over 13 amino acids. Trimming shortened V by 4 bases and J by 3 bases, and 9 bases separated the two germline ends. Germline V gene sequence: CDR1 GTSNPN, CDR2 SVGIG (reference sequence). CDR3 sequence reads: CAWTHSYTGELFF. CDR3 nucleotides: TGTGCCTGGACACATTCTTACACCGGGGAGCTGTTTTTT.

The V and J genes are TRBV5-1 and TRBJ2-5, with D possibly TRBD2 on 5 matching bases. Looked up from germline, CDR1 is SGHRS and CDR2 is YFSETQ. The V end was cut by 4 bases, the J end by 4 bases, with 17 bases between. The CDR3 contains 15 residues. The CDR3 DNA reads TGCGCCAGCAGCGGAATCGGTAGTGAGGGAGAGACCCAGTACTTC. Its protein is CASSGIGSEGETQYF.

The chain couples TRBV3-1 (or the pseudogene TRBV3-2) to TRBJ2-1; tentatively, D is TRBD1 (5 bases). V gave up 6 bases and J gave up 9 bases, with 18 bases separating them. The CDR3 totals 14 residues. CDR1 and CDR2 (germline): LGHDT, YNNKEL (reference sequence). The CDR3, as DNA: TGTGCCAGCAGGCCTACTTGGGGCAATGGTGAGCAGTTCTTC. It specifies CASRPTWGNGEQFF.